A single sample is the source of the 16 T cell receptor beta chains below, sequenced in a study of CD8+CD57+ T cells in acquired aplastic anemia. All patients picked for sequencing had shown, by flow cytometry, an expansion of CD8+CD57+ cells. According to the study, genomic DNA was the template for TCR beta VDJ and CDR3 profiling. Using its own MiXCR run on the reads, TCRdb lists one record per CDR3 protein. The table lists hundreds of thousands of distinct CDR3 sequences, around half of them singletons. Sequenced sample: sorted CD4+, CD8+, or CD8+CD57+ T cells (not recorded which) from PBMCs. The receptors come from a human donor with aplastic anemia.

In the case of this clonotype: The junction shows a germline mismatch at one end, possibly a read error. The V and J genes are TRBV5-8 and TRBJ2-2; 9 bases fit TRBD1. Germline CDR1 SGHTS, CDR2 YDEGEE. CDR3 size: 16 residues. This CDR3 is CASSGGTGKNTGELLF. The CDR3, as DNA: TGTGCCAGCAGCGGAGGGACAGGGAAAAACACCGGGGAGCTGCTTTTT.

This clonotype was observed at least ten times. The V call is TRBV7-2, the J call TRBJ2-1, with 8 bases lining up with TRBD2. The J segment lost 2 bases and the V segment lost 1 base, leaving 10 bases of the junction unmatched. Germline V gives CDR1 SGHTA, CDR2 FQGNSA. The CDR3 loop spans 18 amino acids. For the CDR3, the DNA is TGTGCCAGCAGCTTAGAGGGCTTCCCGGGAGGGCCCTACAATGAGCAGTTCTTC. The encoded protein is CASSLEGFPGGPYNEQFF.

This clonotype has a count of ten or more. The chain is built from TRBV7-6 and TRBJ1-1; TRBD1 matches at 8 bases. The CDR3 runs to 12 residues. Germline lookup yields CDR1 SGHVS and CDR2 FNYEAQ. The junction had 0 bases not matched to a gene; V was cut back by 1 base and J by 8 bases. The CDR3: CASSLGQGEAFF. The CDR3 DNA reads TGTGCCAGCAGCTTAGGACAGGGGGAAGCTTTCTTT. The variable domain in full, completed from reference TRBV7-6 and TRBJ1-1, reads GAGVSQSPRYKVTKRGQDVALRCDPISGHVSLYWYRQALGQGPEFLTYFNYEAQQDKSGLPNDRFSAERPEGSISTLTIQRTEQRDSAMYRCASSLGQGEAFFGQGTRLTVV.

In this sample, this clonotype turned up a few times. The rearrangement uses TRBV28 and TRBJ2-7; D ambiguous. Trimming took 3 bases from V and 5 from J, leaving 11 bases between them. The CDR3 spans 13 residues. Germline-derived CDR1 and CDR2 are MDHEN and SYDVKM. CDR3 nucleotide sequence: TGTGCCAGCAGTTTTCGTTGGCACCACGAGCAGTACTTC. This sequence encodes CASSFRWHHEQYF.

The V gene is TRBV10-3, the J gene TRBJ1-4; D call uncertain. CDR3 length: 13 amino acids. Germline loops: CDR1 ENHRY, CDR2 SYGVKD. V was cut by 4 bases and J by 5 bases, with 8 bases left in between. The CDR3 sequence: CAISGRQNEKLFF. CDR3 nucleotide sequence: TGTGCCATCAGTGGGAGGCAGAATGAAAAACTGTTTTTT.

V usage is TRBV3-1 and J usage is TRBJ2-2; 11 positions agree with TRBD2. The V gene's germline CDR1 is LGHDT and CDR2 YNNKEL (reference sequence). CDR3 length: 16 residues. V gave up 4 bases and J gave up 7 bases; unmatched junction bases: 8. The CDR3 loop is CASSRLAGGPSGELFF. DNA for the CDR3: TGTGCCAGCAGCCGATTAGCGGGGGGGCCGAGCGGGGAGCTGTTTTTT.

The V and J genes are TRBV9 and TRBJ1-6; D is unclear. Between the trimmed V and J ends, which lost 2 bases and 10 bases, there was a span of 10 bases. The CDR3 covers 13 residues. Germline CDR1 is SGDLS and CDR2 is YYNGEE. In nucleotides, the CDR3 is TGTGCCAGCAGCGTTGTCGGAGGGTCACCCCTCCACTTT. This codes for CASSVVGGSPLHF.

This clonotype was counted at least ten times. The J gene is TRBJ2-7, the V gene TRBV10-1, with a possible D match to TRBD1 (6 bases). V lost 7 bases and J lost 0, with 22 bases in between. CDR3 length: 17 amino acids. Germline CDR1 is WNHNN and CDR2 is SYGVQD (reference sequence). The CDR3 loop reads CASIVRTWDTSSYEQYF. In DNA form, the CDR3 reads TGCGCCAGCATTGTCCGGACTTGGGACACGTCCTCCTACGAGCAGTACTTC.

The gene calls are TRBV29-1 and TRBJ2-1; TRBD1 is a possible D gene (5 bases). V gave up 3 bases and J gave up 2 bases, with 11 bases separating them. This CDR3 region has 14 residues. Per germline, CDR1 SQVTM and CDR2 ANQGSEA. For the CDR3, the DNA is TGCAGCGTTGAGAGTCAGGGAACCTACAATGAGCAGTTCTTC. Amino acids: CSVESQGTYNEQFF.

This clonotype was observed many times. The chain joins TRBV12-3 or TRBV12-4 to TRBJ2-5; 10 positions agree with TRBD2. The CDR3 spans 14 residues. The V gene end was trimmed by 1 base and the J gene end by 13 bases; junction bases not matched to a gene: 9. The CDR3 nucleotides are TGTGCCAGCAGTTTAGAGTCTAGCGGGAGTTTTATGTACTTC. Residues: CASSLESSGSFMYF.

This clonotype was counted many times. Written as DNA, the CDR3 is TGCAGTGCTCCCAGGACAGGTTCCGTAGACTATGGCTACACCTTC. Translated, it gives CSAPRTGSVDYGYTF. The chain recombines TRBV20-1 with TRBJ1-2, with 7 bases lining up with TRBD1. Trimming took 5 bases from V and 3 from J; bases not matched to a gene: 12. This CDR3 region has 15 residues. In germline, CDR1 is DFQATT, CDR2 SNEGSKA (reference sequence).

This clonotype was seen at least ten times. The chain couples TRBV15 to TRBJ2-1; 7 nucleotides align to TRBD2. V lost 5 bases to trimming and J lost 3 bases; unmatched junction nucleotides: 10. The germline V gene has CDR1 LNHNV and CDR2 YYDKDF (reference sequence). The CDR3 covers 16 residues. In DNA, the CDR3 is TGTGCCACCAGCGTACTAGTGGGACTACTCTACAATGAGCAGTTCTTC. It translates to CATSVLVGLLYNEQFF.

V is TRBV6-4 and J is TRBJ2-5; TRBD2 matches at 11 bases. V was clipped by 6 bases and J by 2 bases; unmatched bases: 11. Germline V gives CDR1 MRHNA, CDR2 SNTAGT. The CDR3 length is 17 residues. In DNA, the CDR3 is TGTGCCAGCAGCGAGACCGGGACTAGCGGAGATCAAGAGACCCAGTACTTC. It translates to CASSETGTSGDQETQYF.

Ten or more counts support this clonotype. V usage is TRBV29-1 and J usage is TRBJ1-1; a possible D gene is TRBD1 (5 bases). The length of the CDR3 is 10 residues. Trimming removed 3 bases from V and 14 bases from J, with 13 bases in between. Germline lookup yields CDR1 SQVTM and CDR2 ANQGSEA. CDR3 sequence (DNA): TGCAGCGTTGAGGCGTCAGGGCGGTTCTTT. This encodes CSVEASGRFF.

This clonotype was observed many times. The V and J genes are TRBV25-1 and TRBJ2-1; a weak D match, TRBD2 (6 bases). CDR3 length: 15 residues. Germline CDR1 and CDR2: MGHDK and SYGVNS. Trimming took off 2 bases at V and 8 bases at J, with 16 bases between the two ends. The CDR3 DNA follows: TGTGCCAGCAGTGAAAGGAGGGGCGTTCGTTATGAGCAGTTCTTC. This translates into CASSERRGVRYEQFF.

This clonotype was observed a handful of times. A much larger clone sits a single nucleotide away, making a read error possible. The chain combines TRBV5-1 with TRBJ1-4, with TRBD1 matching over 7 bases. The CDR3 sequence is 17 residues long. Looked up from germline, CDR1 is SGHRS and CDR2 is YFSETQ. The CDR3: CASSLRTGPHYVERLFF. The CDR3 nucleotides read TGCGCCAGCAGCTTAAGGACAGGTCCACACTACGTGGAAAGACTGTTTTTT.